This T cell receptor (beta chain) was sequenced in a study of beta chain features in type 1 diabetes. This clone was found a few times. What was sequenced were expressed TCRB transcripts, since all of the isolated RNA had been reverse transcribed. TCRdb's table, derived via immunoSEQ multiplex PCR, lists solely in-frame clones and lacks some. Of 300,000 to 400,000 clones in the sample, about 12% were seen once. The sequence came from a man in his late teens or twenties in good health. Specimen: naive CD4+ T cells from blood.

As DNA, the CDR3 is TGTGCCAGCAGCGGAGTGGTAGCGGGAGTAATAGATACGCAGTATTTT. Amino acid sequence: CASSGVVAGVIDTQYF. The chain links TRBV7-2 to TRBJ2-3; TRBD2 matches 9 bases. The CDR3 is made up of 16 amino acids. Germline V gene data show CDR1 as SGHTA and CDR2 as FQGNSA. Trimming at V came to 5 bases and at J to 5 bases, leaving 11 bases not matched to a gene.